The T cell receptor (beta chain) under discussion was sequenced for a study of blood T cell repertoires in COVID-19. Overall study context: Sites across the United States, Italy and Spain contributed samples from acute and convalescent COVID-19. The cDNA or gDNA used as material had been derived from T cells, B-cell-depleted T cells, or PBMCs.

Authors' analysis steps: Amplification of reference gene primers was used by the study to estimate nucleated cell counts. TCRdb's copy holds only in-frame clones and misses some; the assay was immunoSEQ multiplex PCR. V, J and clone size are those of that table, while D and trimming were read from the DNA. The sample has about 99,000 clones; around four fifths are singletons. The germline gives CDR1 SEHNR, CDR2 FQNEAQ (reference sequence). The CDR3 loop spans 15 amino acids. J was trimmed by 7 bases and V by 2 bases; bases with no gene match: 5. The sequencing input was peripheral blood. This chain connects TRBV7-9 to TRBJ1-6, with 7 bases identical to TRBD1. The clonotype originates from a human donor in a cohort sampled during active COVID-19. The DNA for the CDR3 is TGTGCCAGCAGCTTATGGGCAGGGGGGAATTCACCCCTCCACTTT. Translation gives CASSLWAGGNSPLHF.